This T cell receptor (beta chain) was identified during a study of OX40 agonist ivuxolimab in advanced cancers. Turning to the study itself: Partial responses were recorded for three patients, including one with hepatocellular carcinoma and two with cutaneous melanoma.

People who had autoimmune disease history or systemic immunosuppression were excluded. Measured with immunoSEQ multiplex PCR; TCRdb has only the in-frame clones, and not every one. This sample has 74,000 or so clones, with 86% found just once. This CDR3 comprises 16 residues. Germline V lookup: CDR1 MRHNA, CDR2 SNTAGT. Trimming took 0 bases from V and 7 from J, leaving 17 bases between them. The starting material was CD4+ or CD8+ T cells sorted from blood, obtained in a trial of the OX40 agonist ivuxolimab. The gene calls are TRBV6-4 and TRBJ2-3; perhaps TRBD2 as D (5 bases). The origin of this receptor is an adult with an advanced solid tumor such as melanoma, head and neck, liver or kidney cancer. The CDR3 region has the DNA TGTGCCAGCAGTGACTCGAAGGGTGGGAGTCCGTATACGCAGTATTTT. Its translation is CASSDSKGGSPYTQYF.